This T cell receptor beta chain was captured in a study of blood T cell repertoires in COVID-19. Study-level information: Sites across the United States, Italy and Spain contributed samples from acute and convalescent COVID-19. Sources were T cells, B-cell-depleted T cells, or PBMCs; the material itself was cDNA or gDNA.

Methods used by the authors: Reference gene primer amplification in the assay estimated nucleated cell counts. TCRdb's copy holds only in-frame clones and misses some; the assay was immunoSEQ multiplex PCR. That table supplies the V and J calls and clone size; D and trimming were determined from the DNA. This table has 70,000 to 95,000 clones, approximately 90% appearing once. The CDR3 extends over 15 amino acids. V lost 2 bases and J 4 bases, leaving 15 bases between the germline ends. CDR1 is KGHSH and CDR2 is LQKENI in the germline V gene. This clonotype was obtained from a woman in her forties or fifties in a cohort sampled during active COVID-19. The rearrangement uses TRBV18 and TRBJ2-7; a weak D match, TRBD2 (5 bases). Material: peripheral blood. The CDR3 nucleotides read TGTGCCAGCTCACCAAACCGACGGGAAGGGTACGAGCAGTACTTC. Its protein is CASSPNRREGYEQYF. The full variable domain, rest sourced from reference TRBV18 and TRBJ2-7, is NAGVMQNPRHLVRRRGQEARLRCSPMKGHSHVYWYRQLPEEGLKFMVYLQKENIIDESGMPKERFSAEFPKEGPSILRIQQVVRGDSAAYFCASSPNRREGYEQYFGPGTRLTVT.